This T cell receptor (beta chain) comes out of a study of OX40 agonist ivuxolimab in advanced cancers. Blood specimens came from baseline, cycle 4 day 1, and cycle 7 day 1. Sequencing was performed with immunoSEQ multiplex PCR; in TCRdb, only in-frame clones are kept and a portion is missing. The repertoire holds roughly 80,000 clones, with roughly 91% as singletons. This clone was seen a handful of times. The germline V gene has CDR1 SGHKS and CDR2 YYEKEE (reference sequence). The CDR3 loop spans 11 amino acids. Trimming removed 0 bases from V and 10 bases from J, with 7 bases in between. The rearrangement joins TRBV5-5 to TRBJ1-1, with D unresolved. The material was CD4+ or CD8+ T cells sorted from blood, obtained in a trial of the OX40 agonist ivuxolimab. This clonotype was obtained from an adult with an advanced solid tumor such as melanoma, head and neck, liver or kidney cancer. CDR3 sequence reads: CASSLEVGAFF. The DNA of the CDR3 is TGTGCCAGCAGCTTGGAAGTGGGAGCTTTCTTT.